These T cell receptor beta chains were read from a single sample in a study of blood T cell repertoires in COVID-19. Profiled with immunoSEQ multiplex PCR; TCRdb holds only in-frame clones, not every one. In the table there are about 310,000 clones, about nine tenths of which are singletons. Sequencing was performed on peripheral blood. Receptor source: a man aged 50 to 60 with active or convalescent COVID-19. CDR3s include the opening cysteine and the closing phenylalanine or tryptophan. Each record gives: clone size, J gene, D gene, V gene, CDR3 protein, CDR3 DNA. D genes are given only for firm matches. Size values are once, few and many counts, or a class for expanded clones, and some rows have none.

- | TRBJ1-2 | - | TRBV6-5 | CASSYLGQWGYTF | TGTGCCAGCAGTTACCTTGGACAATGGGGCTACACCTTC
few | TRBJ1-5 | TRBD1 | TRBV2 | CASSERQGSWDNQPQHF | TGTGCCAGCAGTGAGCGACAGGGCTCTTGGGACAATCAGCCCCAGCATTTT
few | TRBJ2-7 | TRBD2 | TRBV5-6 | CASSELLTSGTHEQYF | TGTGCCAGCAGCGAGCTTTTAACTAGCGGGACACACGAGCAGTACTTC
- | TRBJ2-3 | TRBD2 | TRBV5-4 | CASSSRAGGEGTQYF | TGTGCCAGCAGCAGCCGGGCAGGCGGGGAGGGTACGCAGTATTTT
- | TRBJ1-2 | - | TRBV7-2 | CASSPQGNYGYTF | TGTGCCAGCAGCCCACAGGGTAACTATGGCTACACCTTC
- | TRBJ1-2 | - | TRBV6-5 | CASTAYEGANYGYTF | TGTGCCAGCACCGCTTACGAGGGGGCTAACTATGGCTACACCTTC
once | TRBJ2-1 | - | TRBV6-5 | CASSPFLFSYNEQFF | TGTGCCAGCAGTCCGTTTTTGTTCTCCTACAATGAGCAGTTCTTC
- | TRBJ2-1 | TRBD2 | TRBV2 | CARYVTKREAYNEQFF | TGTGCCAGGTACGTGACTAAGCGGGAGGCTTACAATGAGCAGTTCTTC
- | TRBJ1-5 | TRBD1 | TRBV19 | CASTSMNRGYQPQHF | TGTGCCAGTACGTCAATGAACAGGGGGTATCAGCCCCAGCATTTT
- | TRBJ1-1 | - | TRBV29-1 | CSVVVVMNTEAFF | TGCAGCGTTGTGGTAGTGATGAACACTGAAGCTTTCTTT
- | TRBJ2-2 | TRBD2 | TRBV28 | CASSVAGIGGTGELFF | TGTGCCAGCAGCGTAGCGGGGATCGGGGGCACCGGGGAGCTGTTTTTT
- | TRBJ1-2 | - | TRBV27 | CASRDAGGNYGYTF | TGTGCCAGCAGGGACGCGGGAGGGAACTATGGCTACACCTTC
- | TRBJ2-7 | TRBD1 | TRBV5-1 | CASSPGQRVYEQYF | TGCGCCAGCAGCCCGGGACAGAGGGTATACGAGCAGTACTTC
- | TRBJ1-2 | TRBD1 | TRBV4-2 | CASSQGATGGLGYTF | TGTGCCAGCAGCCAAGGAGCGACAGGGGGATTGGGCTACACCTTC
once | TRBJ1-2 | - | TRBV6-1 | CASSERPLSYGYTF | TGTGCCAGCAGTGAGAGGCCGCTTTCCTATGGCTACACCTTC
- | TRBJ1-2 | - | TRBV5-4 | CASSLENTYGYTF | TGTGCCAGCAGCTTGGAGAACACCTATGGCTACACCTTC
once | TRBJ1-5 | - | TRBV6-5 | CASSSHDGLSNQPQHF | TGTGCCAGCAGTTCTCACGATGGACTTAGCAATCAGCCCCAGCATTTT
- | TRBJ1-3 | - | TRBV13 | CASSLLQGSDTIYF | TGTGCCAGCAGCTTACTCCAGGGTTCGGACACCATATATTTT
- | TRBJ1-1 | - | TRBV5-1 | CASSSRQSTEAFF | TGCGCCAGCAGCTCCCGACAGTCCACTGAAGCTTTCTTT
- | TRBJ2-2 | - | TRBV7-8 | CASSLARQGFAGELFF | TGTGCCAGCAGCTTAGCGCGTCAGGGTTTCGCCGGGGAGCTGTTTTTT
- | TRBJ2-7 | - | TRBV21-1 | CASSYSRDSLVPIYEQYF | TGTGCCAGCAGCTACAGCCGGGACAGCCTAGTCCCCATCTACGAGCAGTACTTC
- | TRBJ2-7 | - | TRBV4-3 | CASSQDVQVYYEQYF | TGCGCCAGCAGCCAAGATGTACAGGTATACTACGAGCAGTACTTC
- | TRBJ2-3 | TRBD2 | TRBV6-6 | CASMNRGGASDTQYF | TGTGCCAGCATGAATCGGGGGGGAGCGTCAGATACGCAGTATTTT
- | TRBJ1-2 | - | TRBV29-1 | CSTNTGNYGYTF | TGCAGCACAAACACAGGGAACTATGGCTACACCTTC
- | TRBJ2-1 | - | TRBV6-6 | CASSYSPSNEQFF | TGTGCCAGCAGTTACTCGCCTAGCAATGAGCAGTTCTTC
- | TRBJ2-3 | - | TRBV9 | CASSVNVGTDTQYF | TGTGCCAGCAGCGTAAACGTCGGGACAGATACGCAGTATTTT
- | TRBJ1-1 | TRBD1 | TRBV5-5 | CASSRDRGDTEAFF | TGTGCCAGCAGCAGGGACAGGGGGGACACTGAAGCTTTCTTT
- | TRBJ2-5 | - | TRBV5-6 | CASSLSWAVQETQYF | TGTGCCAGCAGCTTGTCATGGGCAGTCCAAGAGACCCAGTACTTC
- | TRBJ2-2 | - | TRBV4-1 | CASSQPDGVRTGELFF | TGCGCCAGCAGCCAACCGGACGGGGTGAGAACCGGGGAGCTGTTTTTT
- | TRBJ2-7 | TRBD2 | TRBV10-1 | CASSGGLAGEQYF | TGCGCCAGCAGTGGGGGACTAGCCGGGGAGCAGTACTTC
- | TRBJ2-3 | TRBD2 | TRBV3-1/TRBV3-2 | CASHSATSGRDTQYF | TGTGCCAGCCACTCTGCGACTAGCGGGAGAGATACGCAGTATTTT
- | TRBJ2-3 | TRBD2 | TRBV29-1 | CSVGGTSGGKDTQYF | TGCAGCGTTGGCGGGACTAGCGGGGGGAAGGATACGCAGTATTTT
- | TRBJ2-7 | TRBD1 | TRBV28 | CASRGSDRGYEQYF | TGTGCCAGCAGGGGCTCGGACAGGGGCTACGAGCAGTACTTC
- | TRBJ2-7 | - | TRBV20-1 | CSASRQGLYEQYF | TGCAGTGCTAGTCGACAGGGACTCTACGAGCAGTACTTC
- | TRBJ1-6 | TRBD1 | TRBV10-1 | CASSDLDLGQESSSYNSPLHF | TGCGCCAGCAGTGACCTAGATTTAGGACAGGAGAGCAGCTCCTATAATTCACCCCTCCACTTT
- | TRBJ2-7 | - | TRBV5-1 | CASTKDTYSYEQYF | TGCGCCAGCACCAAGGACACCTACTCCTACGAGCAGTACTTC
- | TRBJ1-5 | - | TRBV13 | CASSAGGGHNQPQHF | TGTGCCAGCAGCGCGGGGGGGGGACACAATCAGCCCCAGCATTTT
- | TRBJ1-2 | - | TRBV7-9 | CASSRDTVRDGYTF | TGTGCCAGCAGCCGGGATACAGTTCGGGATGGCTACACCTTC
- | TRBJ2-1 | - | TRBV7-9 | CASSSRDQWRGGGNEQFF | TGTGCCAGCAGCTCCCGAGACCAATGGAGGGGGGGCGGGAATGAGCAGTTCTTC
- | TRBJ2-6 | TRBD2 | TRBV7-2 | CASRGGSGANVLTF | TGTGCCAGCAGGGGAGGGTCAGGGGCCAACGTCCTGACTTTC